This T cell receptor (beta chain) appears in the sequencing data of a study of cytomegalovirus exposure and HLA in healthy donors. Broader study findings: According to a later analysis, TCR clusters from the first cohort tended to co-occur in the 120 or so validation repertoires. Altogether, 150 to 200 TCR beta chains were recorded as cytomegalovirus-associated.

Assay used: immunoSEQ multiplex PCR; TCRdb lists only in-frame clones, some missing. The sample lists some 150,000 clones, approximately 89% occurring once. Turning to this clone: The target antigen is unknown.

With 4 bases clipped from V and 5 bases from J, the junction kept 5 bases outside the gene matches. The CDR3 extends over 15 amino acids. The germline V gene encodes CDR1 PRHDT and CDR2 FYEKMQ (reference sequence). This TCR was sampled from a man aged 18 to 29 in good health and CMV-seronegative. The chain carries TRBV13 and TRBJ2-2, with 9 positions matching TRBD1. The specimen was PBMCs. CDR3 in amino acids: CASSYRDRETGELFF. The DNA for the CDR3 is TGTGCCAGCAGCTACCGGGACAGGGAAACCGGGGAGCTGTTTTTT.